This T cell receptor beta chain was sequenced for a study of T and B cells in COVID-19 patients. TRB rearrangements were amplified by multiplex PCR with BIOMED2 TRB-A/B primers. Each CDR3 protein gets one entry after TCRdb re-called the multiplex PCR reads with MiXCR. Of 20,000 to 25,000 distinct CDR3 sequences in the sample, 25% to 35% were seen once. Germline V gene sequence: CDR1 MNHEY, CDR2 SVGAGI. V shed 2 bases and J shed 2 bases, with 12 bases lying between them. CDR3 length: 15 amino acids. TRB was amplified from approximately 250-480 ng of blood genomic DNA. The sequence was obtained from a human donor who had recovered from COVID-19. The sequencing input was blood. The V gene is TRBV6-5, the J gene TRBJ1-2; D unclear. In DNA, the CDR3 is TGTGCCAGCAGTTACGGGGAGGGAGAAAACTATGGCTACACCTTC. It specifies CASSYGEGENYGYTF.